The source of this T cell receptor (beta chain) is a study of blood T cell repertoires in COVID-19. The assay was immunoSEQ multiplex PCR, and TCRdb's table has in-frame clones only and misses some. Of 150,000 to 200,000 clones in the sample, 75% to 90% were seen once. Only a few counts were recorded for this clone. CDR3 length: 17 residues. Trimming shortened V by 4 bases and J by 0 bases, and 18 bases separated the two germline ends. Per germline, CDR1 LGHNT and CDR2 FRNRAP. Sequencing used PBMCs or T cells enriched from blood (not recorded which). The origin of this receptor is a woman aged 30 to 39 who had recovered from COVID-19. The V call is TRBV12-5, the J call TRBJ1-1; the D gene is possibly TRBD1 (5 bases). Here the CDR3 reads CASGWGDGVVMNTEAFF. The CDR3 nucleotides read TGTGCTAGTGGTTGGGGGGACGGGGTGGTTATGAACACTGAAGCTTTCTTT.